The clone carrying this T cell receptor beta chain was observed a handful of times. Antigen: not known. The data belong to a study of response to subunit inactivated influenza vaccine. Study observations and caveats: After each seasonal influenza vaccination, few new T cells are recruited, the authors suggested.

Each CDR3 protein is one row after TCRdb ran MiXCR on the RT-PCR reads. The data show 450,000 to 600,000 distinct CDR3 sequences, approximately 7.3% seen once. The input for sequencing was PBMCs from blood, taken around 25 months after vaccination. This clonotype was sampled from a man aged 45 to 70 who received an inactivated influenza vaccine.

The CDR3 DNA follows: TGTGCCAGCAGCTTAGAGGGGGTTGTCTACGAGCAGTACTTC. Protein sequence: CASSLEGVVYEQYF. The J gene is TRBJ2-7, the V gene TRBV7-9; possible D gene TRBD1, 6 bases. CDR1 SEHNR and CDR2 FQNEAQ come from the germline V gene (reference sequence). The V end was cut by 1 base, the J end by 3 bases, with 10 bases between. The CDR3 consists of 14 residues.